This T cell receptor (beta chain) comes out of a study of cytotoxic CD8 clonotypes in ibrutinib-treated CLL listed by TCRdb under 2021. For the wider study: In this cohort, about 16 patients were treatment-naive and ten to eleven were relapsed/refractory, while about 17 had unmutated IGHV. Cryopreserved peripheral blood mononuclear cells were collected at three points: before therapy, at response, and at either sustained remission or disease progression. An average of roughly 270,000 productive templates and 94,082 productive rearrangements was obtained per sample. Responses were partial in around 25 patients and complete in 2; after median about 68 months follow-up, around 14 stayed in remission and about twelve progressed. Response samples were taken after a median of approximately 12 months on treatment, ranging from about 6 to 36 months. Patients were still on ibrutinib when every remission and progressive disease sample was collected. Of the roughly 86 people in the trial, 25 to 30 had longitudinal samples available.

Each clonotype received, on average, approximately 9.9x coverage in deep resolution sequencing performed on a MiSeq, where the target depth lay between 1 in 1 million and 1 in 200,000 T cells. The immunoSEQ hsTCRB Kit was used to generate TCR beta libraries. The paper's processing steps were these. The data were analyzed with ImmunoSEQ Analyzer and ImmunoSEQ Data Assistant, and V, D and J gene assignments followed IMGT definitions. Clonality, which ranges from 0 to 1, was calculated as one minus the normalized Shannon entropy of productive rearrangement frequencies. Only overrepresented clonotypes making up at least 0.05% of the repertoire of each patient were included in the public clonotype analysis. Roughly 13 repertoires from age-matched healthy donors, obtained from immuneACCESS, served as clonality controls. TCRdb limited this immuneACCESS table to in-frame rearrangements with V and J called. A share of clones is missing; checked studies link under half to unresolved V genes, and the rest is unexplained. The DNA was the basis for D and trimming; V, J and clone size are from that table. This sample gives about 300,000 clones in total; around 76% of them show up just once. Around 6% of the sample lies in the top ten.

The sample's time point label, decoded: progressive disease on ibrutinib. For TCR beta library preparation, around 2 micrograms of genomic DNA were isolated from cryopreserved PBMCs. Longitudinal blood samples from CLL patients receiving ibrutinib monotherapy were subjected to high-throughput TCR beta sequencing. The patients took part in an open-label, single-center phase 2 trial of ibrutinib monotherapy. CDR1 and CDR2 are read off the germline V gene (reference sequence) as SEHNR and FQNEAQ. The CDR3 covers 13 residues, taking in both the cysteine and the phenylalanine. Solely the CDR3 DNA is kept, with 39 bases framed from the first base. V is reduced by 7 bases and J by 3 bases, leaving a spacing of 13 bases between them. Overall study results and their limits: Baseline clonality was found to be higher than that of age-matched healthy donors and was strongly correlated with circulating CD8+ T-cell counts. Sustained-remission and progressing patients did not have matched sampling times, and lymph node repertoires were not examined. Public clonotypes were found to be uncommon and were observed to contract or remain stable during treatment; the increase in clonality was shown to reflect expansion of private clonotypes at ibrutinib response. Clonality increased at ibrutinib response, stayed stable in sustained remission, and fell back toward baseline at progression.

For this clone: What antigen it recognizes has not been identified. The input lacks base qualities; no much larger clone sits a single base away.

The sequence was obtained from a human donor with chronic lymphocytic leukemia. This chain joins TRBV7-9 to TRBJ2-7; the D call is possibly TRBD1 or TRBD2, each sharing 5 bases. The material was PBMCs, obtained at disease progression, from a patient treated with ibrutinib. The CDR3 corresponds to CASNPQAGYEQYF. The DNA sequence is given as TGTGCCAGCAATCCACAGGCGGGCTACGAGCAGTACTTC.